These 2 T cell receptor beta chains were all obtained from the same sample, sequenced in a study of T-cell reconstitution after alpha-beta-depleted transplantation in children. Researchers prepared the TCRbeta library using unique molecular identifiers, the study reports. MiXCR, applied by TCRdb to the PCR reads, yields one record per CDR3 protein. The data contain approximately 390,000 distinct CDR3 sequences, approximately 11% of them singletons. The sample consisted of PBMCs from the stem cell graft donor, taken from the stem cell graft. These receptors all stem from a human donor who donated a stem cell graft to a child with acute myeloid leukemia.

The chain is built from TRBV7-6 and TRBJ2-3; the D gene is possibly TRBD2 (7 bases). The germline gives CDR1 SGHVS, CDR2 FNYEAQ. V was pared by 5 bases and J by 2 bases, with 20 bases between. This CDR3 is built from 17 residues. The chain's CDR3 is CASSPSSGGAVTDTQYF. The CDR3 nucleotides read TGTGCCAGCAGCCCATCAAGTGGGGGGGCGGTCACAGATACGCAGTATTTT.

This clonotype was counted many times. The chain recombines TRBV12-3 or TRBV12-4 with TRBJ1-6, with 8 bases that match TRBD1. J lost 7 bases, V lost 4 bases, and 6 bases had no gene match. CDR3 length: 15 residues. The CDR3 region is CASSSRTGLNSPLHF. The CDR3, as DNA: TGTGCCAGCAGTTCTCGGACAGGGCTAAATTCACCCCTCCACTTT.